This T cell receptor (beta chain) was sequenced for a study of response to subunit inactivated influenza vaccine. TCRdb processed the RT-PCR reads anew with MiXCR; each CDR3 protein has one entry. The table includes about 700,000 distinct CDR3 sequences, around 16% detected once. Germline CDR1 and CDR2: ENHRY and SYGVKD. The V gene lost 4 bases and the J gene lost 1 base, with 15 bases spanning the gap. There are 16 residues in the CDR3. The V call is TRBV10-3, the J call TRBJ2-3; D assignment may be TRBD1 or TRBD2 (5 bases each). The specimen comprised PBMCs from blood, sampled 12 days after vaccination. The receptor was derived from a man aged 50 or older who received an inactivated influenza vaccine. This CDR3 reads CAISVERGDGTDTQYF. CDR3 in DNA: TGTGCCATCAGTGTAGAAAGAGGGGATGGCACAGATACGCAGTATTTT.